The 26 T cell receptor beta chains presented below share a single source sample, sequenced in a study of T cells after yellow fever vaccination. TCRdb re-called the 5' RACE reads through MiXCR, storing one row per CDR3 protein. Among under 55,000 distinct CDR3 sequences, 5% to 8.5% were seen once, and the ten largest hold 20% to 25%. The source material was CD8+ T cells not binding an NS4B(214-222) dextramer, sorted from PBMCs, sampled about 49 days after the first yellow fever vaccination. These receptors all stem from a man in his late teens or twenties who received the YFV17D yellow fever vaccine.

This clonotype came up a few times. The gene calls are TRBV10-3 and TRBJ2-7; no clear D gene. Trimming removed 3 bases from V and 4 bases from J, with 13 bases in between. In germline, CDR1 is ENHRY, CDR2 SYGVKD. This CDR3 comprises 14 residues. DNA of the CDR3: TGTGCCATCAGTGATCTAGAGAAGCAGTACGAGCAGTACTTC. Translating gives CAISDLEKQYEQYF.

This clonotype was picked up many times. The CDR3 bases are TGTGCCAGTAGTATGGTAGGGGATCCCAATACGAATGAGCAGTTCTTC. Its protein product is CASSMVGDPNTNEQFF. The V and J genes are TRBV19 and TRBJ2-1, with D possibly matching TRBD1 (5 bases). The germline V gene has CDR1 LNHDA and CDR2 SQIVND (reference sequence). The ends were cut back, 3 bases at V and 7 bases at J, with 19 bases in the middle. The CDR3 runs 16 residues. Full variable domain (missing parts from reference TRBV19 and TRBJ2-1): DGGITQSPKYLFRKEGQNVTLSCEQNLNHDAMYWYRQDPGQGLRLIYYSQIVNDFQKGDIAEGYSVSREKKESFPLTVTSAQKNPTAFYLCASSMVGDPNTNEQFFGPGTRLTVL.

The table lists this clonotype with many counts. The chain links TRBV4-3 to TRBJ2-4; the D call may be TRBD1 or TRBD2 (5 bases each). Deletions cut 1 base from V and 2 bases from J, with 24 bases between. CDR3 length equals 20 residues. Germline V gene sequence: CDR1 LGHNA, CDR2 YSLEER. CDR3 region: CASSQGGTDRDRVPKNIQYF. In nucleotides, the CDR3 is TGCGCCAGCAGCCAAGGTGGTACAGACCGGGACCGGGTTCCCAAAAACATTCAGTACTTC.

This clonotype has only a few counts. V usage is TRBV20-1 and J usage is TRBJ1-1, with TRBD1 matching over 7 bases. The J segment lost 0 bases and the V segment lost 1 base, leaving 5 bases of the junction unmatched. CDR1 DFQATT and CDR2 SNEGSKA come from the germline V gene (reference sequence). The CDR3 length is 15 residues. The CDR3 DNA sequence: TGCAGTGCTAGAGTATTCGGGACAGTGAACACTGAAGCTTTCTTT. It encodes CSARVFGTVNTEAFF.

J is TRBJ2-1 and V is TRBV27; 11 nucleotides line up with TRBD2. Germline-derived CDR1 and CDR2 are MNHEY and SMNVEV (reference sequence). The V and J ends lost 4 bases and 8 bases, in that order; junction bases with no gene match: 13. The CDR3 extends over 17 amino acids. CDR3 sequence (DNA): TGTGCCAGCAGTTATCGGCTAGCGGGGGGCCCTGGGGATGAGCAGTTCTTC. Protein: CASSYRLAGGPGDEQFF.

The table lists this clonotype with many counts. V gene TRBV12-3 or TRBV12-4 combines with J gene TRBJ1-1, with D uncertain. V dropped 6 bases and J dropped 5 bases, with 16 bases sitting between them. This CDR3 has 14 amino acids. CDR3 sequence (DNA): TGTGCCAGCAGCCCAGGAGGTTCGGGGACTGAAGCTTTCTTT. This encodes CASSPGGSGTEAFF.

The CDR3 DNA is TGCGCCAGCAGCTTGGGACAGGGGGGGATGAACACTGAAGCTTTCTTT. As protein: CASSLGQGGMNTEAFF. The chain is built from TRBV5-1 and TRBJ1-1, with 9 bases lining up with TRBD1. The CDR3 has 16 residues. Germline V gene sequence: CDR1 SGHRS, CDR2 YFSETQ. V was clipped by 0 bases and J by 0 bases; unmatched bases: 3.

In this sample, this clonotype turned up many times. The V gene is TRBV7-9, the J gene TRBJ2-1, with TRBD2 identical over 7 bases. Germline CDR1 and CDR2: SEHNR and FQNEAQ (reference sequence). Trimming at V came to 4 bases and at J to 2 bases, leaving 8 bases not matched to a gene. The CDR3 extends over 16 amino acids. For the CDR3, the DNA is TGTGCCAGCAGCTCCTACGGGGGGAAACCCTACAATGAGCAGTTCTTC. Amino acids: CASSSYGGKPYNEQFF.

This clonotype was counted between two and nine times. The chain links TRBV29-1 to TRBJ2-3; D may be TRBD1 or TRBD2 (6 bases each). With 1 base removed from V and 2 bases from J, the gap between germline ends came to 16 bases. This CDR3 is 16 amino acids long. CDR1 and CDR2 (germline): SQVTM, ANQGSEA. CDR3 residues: CSVEGWGAGVTDTQYF. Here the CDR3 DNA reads TGCAGCGTTGAAGGTTGGGGGGCTGGGGTCACAGATACGCAGTATTTT.

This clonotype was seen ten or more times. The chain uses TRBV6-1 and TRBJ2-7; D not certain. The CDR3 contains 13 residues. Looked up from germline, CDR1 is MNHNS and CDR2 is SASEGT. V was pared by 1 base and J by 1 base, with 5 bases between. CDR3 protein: CASSEEMSYEQYV. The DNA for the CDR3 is TGTGCCAGCAGTGAAGAAATGTCCTACGAGCAGTACGTC.

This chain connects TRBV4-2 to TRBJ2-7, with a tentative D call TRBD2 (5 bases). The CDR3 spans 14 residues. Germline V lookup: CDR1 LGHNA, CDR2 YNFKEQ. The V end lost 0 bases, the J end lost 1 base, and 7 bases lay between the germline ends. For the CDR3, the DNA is TGTGCCAGCAGCCAAGATCCGGGGTCCTACGAGCAGTACGTC. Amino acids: CASSQDPGSYEQYV.

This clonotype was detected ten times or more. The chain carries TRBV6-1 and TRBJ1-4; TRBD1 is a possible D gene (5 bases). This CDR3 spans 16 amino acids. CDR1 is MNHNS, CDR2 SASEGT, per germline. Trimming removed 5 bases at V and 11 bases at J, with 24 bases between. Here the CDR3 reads CASSPRLPGPRPKLFF. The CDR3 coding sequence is TGTGCCAGCAGTCCTAGATTACCGGGACCTCGACCGAAACTGTTTTTT.

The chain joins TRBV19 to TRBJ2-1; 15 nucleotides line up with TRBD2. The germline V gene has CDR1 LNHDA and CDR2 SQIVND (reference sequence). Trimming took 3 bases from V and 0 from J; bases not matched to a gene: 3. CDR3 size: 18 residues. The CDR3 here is CASSIGLAGGTSYNEQFF. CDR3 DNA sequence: TGTGCCAGTAGTATCGGACTAGCGGGGGGGACCTCCTACAATGAGCAGTTCTTC.

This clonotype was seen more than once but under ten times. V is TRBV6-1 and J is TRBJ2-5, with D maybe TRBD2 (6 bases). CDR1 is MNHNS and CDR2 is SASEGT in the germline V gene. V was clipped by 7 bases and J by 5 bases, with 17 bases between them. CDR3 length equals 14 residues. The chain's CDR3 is CASTPWGVGETQYF. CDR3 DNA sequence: TGTGCCAGCACACCGTGGGGGGTGGGCGAGACCCAGTACTTC.

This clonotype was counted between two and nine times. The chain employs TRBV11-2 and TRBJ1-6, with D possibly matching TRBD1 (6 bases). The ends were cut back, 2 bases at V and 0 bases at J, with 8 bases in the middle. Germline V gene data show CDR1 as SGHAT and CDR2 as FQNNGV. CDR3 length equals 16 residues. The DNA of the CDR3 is TGTGCCAGCAGCTTAACAGGGAGCTCCTATAATTCACCCCTCCACTTT. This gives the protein CASSLTGSSYNSPLHF.

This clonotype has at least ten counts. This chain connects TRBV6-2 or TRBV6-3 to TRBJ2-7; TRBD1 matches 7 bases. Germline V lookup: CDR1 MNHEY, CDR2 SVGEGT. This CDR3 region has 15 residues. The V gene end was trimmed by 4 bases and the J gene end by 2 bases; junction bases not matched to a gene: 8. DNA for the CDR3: TGTGCCAGCAGTTCGGACAGGATATTCGCCTACGAGCAGTACGTC. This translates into CASSSDRIFAYEQYV.

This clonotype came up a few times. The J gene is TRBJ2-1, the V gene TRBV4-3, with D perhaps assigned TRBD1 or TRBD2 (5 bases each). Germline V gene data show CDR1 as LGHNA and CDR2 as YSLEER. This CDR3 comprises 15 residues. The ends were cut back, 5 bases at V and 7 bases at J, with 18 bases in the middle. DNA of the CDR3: TGCGCCAGCAGCTGGGCGAGGGATGGGGCTAATGAGCAGTTCTTC. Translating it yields CASSWARDGANEQFF.

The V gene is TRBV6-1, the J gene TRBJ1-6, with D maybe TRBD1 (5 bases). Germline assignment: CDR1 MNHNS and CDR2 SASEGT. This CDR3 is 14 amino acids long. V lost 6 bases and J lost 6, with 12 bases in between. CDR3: CASSQGVGNSPLHF. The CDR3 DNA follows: TGTGCCAGCAGCCAGGGAGTTGGTAATTCACCCCTCCACTTT.

The CDR3 here is CASGPGSPYEQYF. The CDR3 DNA follows: TGTGCCAGCGGCCCCGGGAGCCCCTACGAGCAGTACTTC. The V gene is TRBV5-6, the J gene TRBJ2-7; D may be TRBD2 (6 bases). The CDR3 has 13 residues. Per the germline V gene, CDR1 is SGHDT and CDR2 is YYEEEE. Deletions cut 7 bases from V and 2 bases from J, with 13 bases between.

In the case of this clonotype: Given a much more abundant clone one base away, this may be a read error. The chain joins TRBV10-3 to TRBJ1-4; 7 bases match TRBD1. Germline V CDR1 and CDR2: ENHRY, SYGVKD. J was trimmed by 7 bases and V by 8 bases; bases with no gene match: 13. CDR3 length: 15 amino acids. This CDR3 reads CAIRETGARGEKLFF. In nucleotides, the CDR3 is TGTGCCATCCGAGAAACAGGGGCGCGCGGTGAAAAACTGTTTTTT.

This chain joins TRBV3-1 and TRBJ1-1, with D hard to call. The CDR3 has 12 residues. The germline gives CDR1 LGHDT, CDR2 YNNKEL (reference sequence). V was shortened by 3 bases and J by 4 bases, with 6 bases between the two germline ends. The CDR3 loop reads CASSQGFTEAFF. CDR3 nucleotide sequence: TGTGCCAGCAGCCAGGGGTTCACTGAAGCTTTCTTT.

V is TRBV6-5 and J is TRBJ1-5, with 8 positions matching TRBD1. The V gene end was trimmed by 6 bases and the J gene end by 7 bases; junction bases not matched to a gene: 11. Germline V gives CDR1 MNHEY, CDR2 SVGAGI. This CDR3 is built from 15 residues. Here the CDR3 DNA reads TGTGCCAGCAGGAGGAGACAGGGGTTTGAACAGCCCCAGCATTTT. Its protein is CASRRRQGFEQPQHF.

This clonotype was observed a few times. This CDR3 is CASSLLLSGGSSYEQYF. CDR3 coding DNA: TGTGCCAGCAGCTTACTGCTAAGCGGGGGGTCTTCCTACGAGCAGTACTTC. J is TRBJ2-7 and V is TRBV7-2; TRBD2 matches at 9 bases. The CDR3 length is 17 residues. The V gene's germline CDR1 is SGHTA and CDR2 FQGNSA. V gave up 2 bases and J gave up 1 base; unmatched junction bases: 9.

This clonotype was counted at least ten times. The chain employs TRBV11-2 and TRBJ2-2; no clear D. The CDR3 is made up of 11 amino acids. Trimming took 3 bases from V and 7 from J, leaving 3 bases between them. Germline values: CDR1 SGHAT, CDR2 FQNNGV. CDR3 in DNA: TGTGCCAGCAGCTTCGGCGGGGAGCTGTTTTTT. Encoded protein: CASSFGGELFF.

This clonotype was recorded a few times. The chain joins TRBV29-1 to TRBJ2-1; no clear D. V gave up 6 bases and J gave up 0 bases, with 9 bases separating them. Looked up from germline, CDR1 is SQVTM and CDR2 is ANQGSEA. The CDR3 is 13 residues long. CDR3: CSVDGSSYNEQFF. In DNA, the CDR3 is TGCAGCGTCGACGGCAGCTCCTACAATGAGCAGTTCTTC.

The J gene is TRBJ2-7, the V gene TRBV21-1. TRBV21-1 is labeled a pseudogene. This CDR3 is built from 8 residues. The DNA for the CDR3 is TGTGCCAGGAGTGAGCAGTACGTC. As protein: CARSEQYV.